The 26 T cell receptor beta chains presented below share a single source sample, sequenced in a study of blood T cell repertoires in COVID-19. TCRdb keeps only in-frame clones here, not all; method: immunoSEQ multiplex PCR. The table has 85,000 to 100,000 clones, around nine tenths seen once. What was sequenced was peripheral blood. Receptors originate from a man in his 60s with acute or convalescent COVID-19.

The gene calls are TRBV11-2 and TRBJ1-1; D not certain. CDR3 length: 15 residues. V lost 3 bases, J lost 5 bases, and 16 bases lay in between. CDR1 is SGHAT, CDR2 FQNNGV, per germline. CDR3 DNA: TGTGCCAGCAGCTTTTCCCCGGGGAGGGTGACTGAAGCTTTCTTT. This encodes CASSFSPGRVTEAFF.

The chain combines TRBV18 with TRBJ1-1; 8 nucleotides match TRBD1. The CDR3 has 15 amino acids. V gave up 3 bases and J gave up 3 bases; unmatched junction bases: 6. Germline V CDR1 and CDR2: KGHSH, LQKENI. The CDR3 nucleotides read TGTGCCAGCTCACCTCAGGGACAGGCGTACACTGAAGCTTTCTTT. As protein: CASSPQGQAYTEAFF.

The V call is TRBV21-1, the J call TRBJ2-7; the table's D gene call, TRBD1, was not cross checked with the DNA. TRBV21-1 is a known pseudogene. This CDR3 has 17 residues. This chain's CDR3 is CASSKEHRAGVNYEQYF. The CDR3 coding sequence is TGTGCCAGCAGCAAAGAACATAGGGCAGGGGTGAACTACGAGCAGTACTTC.

Only one count was recorded for this clone. The rearrangement uses TRBV6-6 and TRBJ1-1, with 11 bases matching TRBD1. This CDR3 has 14 residues. CDR1 MNHNY and CDR2 SVGAGI come from the germline V gene (reference sequence). Trimming removed 2 bases from V and 11 bases from J; junction bases left unmatched: 7. Written as DNA, the CDR3 is TGTGCCAGCAGTTACCTCCGGGACAGGGGGTTCGCTTTCTTT. Translating gives CASSYLRDRGFAFF.

There are a few counts of this clone. The chain combines TRBV5-1 with TRBJ1-6, with 9 bases matching TRBD1. Germline V lookup: CDR1 SGHRS, CDR2 YFSETQ. The V and J ends lost 2 bases and 7 bases, in that order; junction bases with no gene match: 4. This CDR3 contains 15 residues. CDR3 loop: CASSFYDRGNSPLHF. The DNA of the CDR3 is TGCGCCAGCAGCTTCTATGACAGGGGGAATTCACCCCTCCACTTT.

The chain carries TRBV2 and TRBJ1-1; 10 nucleotides match TRBD1. V lost 5 bases, J lost 4 bases, and 7 bases stayed unmatched. The CDR3 has 15 amino acids. CDR1 and CDR2 from the germline V gene are SNHLY and FYNNEI. CDR3 sequence reads: CASSPTGGAGTEAFF. DNA of the CDR3: TGTGCCAGCAGTCCGACAGGGGGCGCGGGCACTGAAGCTTTCTTT.

The rearrangement links TRBV3-1 (or the pseudogene TRBV3-2) to TRBJ1-2; no reliable D call. V was trimmed by 8 bases and J by 3 bases, leaving 10 bases between them. CDR3 size: 12 residues. Germline-derived CDR1 and CDR2 are LGHDT and YNNKEL (reference sequence). This chain's CDR3 is CASGEDDYGYTF. The CDR3 DNA follows: TGTGCCAGCGGGGAGGACGACTATGGCTACACCTTC.

A remark on this clone: This CDR3 is also generated by other DNA sequences in the sample. The V call is TRBV7-2, the J call TRBJ1-2; D ambiguous. This CDR3 region has 14 residues. Germline CDR1 SGHTA, CDR2 FQGNSA. The ends were cut back, 5 bases at V and 2 bases at J, with 12 bases in the middle. Written as DNA, the CDR3 is TGTGCCAGCAGCCGTGGGCAGGCGAACTATGGCTACACCTTC. It specifies CASSRGQANYGYTF.

The V call is TRBV19, the J call TRBJ1-2; no reliable D call. Germline CDR1 LNHDA, CDR2 SQIVND (reference sequence). The CDR3 length is 16 residues. With 5 bases removed from V and 2 bases from J, the gap between germline ends came to 18 bases. CDR3: CASSSGDLSFNYGYTF. The CDR3 coding sequence is TGTGCCAGTAGTTCGGGAGACCTTAGCTTCAACTATGGCTACACCTTC.

This clone appeared once. The rearrangement uses TRBV27 and TRBJ1-2, with 9 bases fitting TRBD1. Trimming removed 0 bases from V and 2 bases from J; junction bases left unmatched: 10. In germline, CDR1 is MNHEY, CDR2 SMNVEV (reference sequence). CDR3 size: 18 residues. CDR3 in amino acids: CASSLSPGTGLWNYGYTF. CDR3 nucleotide sequence: TGTGCCAGCAGTTTATCCCCCGGGACAGGGCTGTGGAACTATGGCTACACCTTC.

This chain links TRBV18 with TRBJ2-2; D might be TRBD1 (6 bases). Germline V gene lookup returns CDR1 KGHSH and CDR2 LQKENI. The CDR3 runs 15 residues. Trimming took 4 bases from V and 0 from J, leaving 9 bases between them. Here the CDR3 DNA reads TGTGCCAGCTCACGACAGGACTCGAACACCGGGGAGCTGTTTTTT. It specifies CASSRQDSNTGELFF.

The chain has TRBV11-3 and TRBJ2-1; possibly TRBD2 for D (5 bases). V dropped 5 bases and J dropped 8 bases, with 13 bases sitting between them. This CDR3 comprises 13 residues. The germline V gene has CDR1 SGHNT and CDR2 YENEEA. The CDR3 coding sequence is TGTGCCAGCAGCCCGGGGAGTAGGCATGAGCAGTTCTTC. Translated, it gives CASSPGSRHEQFF.

The V call is TRBV27, the J call TRBJ2-7, with 7 bases identical to TRBD1. This CDR3 is built from 15 residues. CDR1 and CDR2 (germline): MNHEY, SMNVEV (reference sequence). The V gene end was trimmed by 0 bases and the J gene end by 4 bases; junction bases not matched to a gene: 6. CDR3 in DNA: TGTGCCAGCAGTTTATCCGGGACAGAGATGTACGAGCAGTACTTC. This codes for CASSLSGTEMYEQYF.

The V gene is TRBV30, the J gene TRBJ2-3; 12 bases fit TRBD2. The V segment lost 4 bases and the J segment 5 bases; nucleotides outside the gene matches: 10. The CDR3 contains 16 residues. Germline CDR1 reads GTSNPN; CDR2 reads SVGIG (reference sequence). The CDR3 sequence is CAWTSGGAVVRDTQYF. In nucleotides, the CDR3 is TGTGCCTGGACTAGCGGGGGGGCGGTGGTGAGAGATACGCAGTATTTT.

The chain combines TRBV7-9 with TRBJ2-3; 9 bases line up with TRBD2. Trimming cost V 7 bases and J 4 bases; bases outside gene matches: 9. Germline V gene lookup returns CDR1 SEHNR and CDR2 FQNEAQ (reference sequence). The CDR3 is 15 residues long. CDR3 DNA sequence: TGTGCCAGCACGCCCGGGACTAGCATCGCAGATACGCAGTATTTT. Protein: CASTPGTSIADTQYF.

This clone appeared a single time. This chain connects TRBV6-6 to TRBJ2-2, with 8 bases lining up with TRBD2. The CDR3 sequence is 15 residues long. Germline values: CDR1 MNHNY, CDR2 SVGAGI (reference sequence). Unmatched junction bases numbered 5, after V lost 4 bases and J lost 4 bases. This CDR3 reads CASSSRTSITGELFF. CDR3 nucleotides: TGTGCCAGCAGTTCGAGGACTAGCATCACCGGGGAGCTGTTTTTT.

This clone was counted between two and nine times. The chain is built from TRBV30 and TRBJ1-6; 8 bases are a match to TRBD1. The length of the CDR3 is 16 residues. Germline trimming cut 1 base from V and 6 bases from J; bases unmatched to any gene: 8. Germline V gene data show CDR1 as GTSNPN and CDR2 as SVGIG (reference sequence). The CDR3 bases are TGTGCCTGGAGTGCCTTCGGGACAGGCATTAATTCACCCCTCCACTTT. As protein: CAWSAFGTGINSPLHF.

This chain uses TRBV5-4 with TRBJ1-2; no firm D call. Germline values: CDR1 SGHNT, CDR2 YYREEE (reference sequence). V lost 0 bases and J lost 3, with 12 bases in between. The CDR3 length is 15 residues. The CDR3 here is CASSLENRIDYGYTF. The CDR3 DNA is TGTGCCAGCAGCTTGGAAAACAGAATTGACTATGGCTACACCTTC.

This chain uses TRBV2 with TRBJ1-5; D might be TRBD1 (5 bases). The CDR3 has 14 residues. Trimming took off 9 bases at V and 3 bases at J, with 15 bases between the two ends. The germline gives CDR1 SNHLY, CDR2 FYNNEI. The CDR3 spells CARGGILHNQPQHF. CDR3 in DNA: TGTGCCAGGGGGGGGATTTTACACAATCAGCCCCAGCATTTT.

J is TRBJ1-2 and V is TRBV12-3 or TRBV12-4, with D uncertain. The CDR3 loop spans 13 amino acids. Trimming took 2 bases from V and 8 from J, leaving 12 bases between them. The CDR3 spells CASSLSGRLGYTF. The CDR3 DNA sequence: TGTGCCAGCAGTTTATCTGGGAGGCTAGGCTACACCTTC.

This chain uses TRBV5-4 with TRBJ2-1; TRBD2 agrees at 11 bases. CDR3 length equals 16 residues. The V and J ends lost 5 bases and 0 bases, in that order; junction bases with no gene match: 4. CDR1 is SGHNT and CDR2 is YYREEE in the germline V gene (reference sequence). CDR3 loop: CASRPGTSGSYNEQFF. The CDR3 bases are TGTGCCAGCAGACCTGGGACTAGCGGCTCCTACAATGAGCAGTTCTTC.

This chain links TRBV10-3 with TRBJ2-3; 7 bases match TRBD2. The ends lost 8 bases at V and 0 bases at J; junction bases unmatched: 8. Germline loops: CDR1 ENHRY, CDR2 SYGVKD. The CDR3 extends over 15 amino acids. CDR3 DNA sequence: TGTGCCATCTCCTTGAGCGGGACTAGCACAGATACGCAGTATTTT. Protein: CAISLSGTSTDTQYF.

This clone showed up just once. This chain uses TRBV5-1 with TRBJ1-4; 9 nucleotides agree with TRBD1. The CDR3 covers 18 residues. The V and J ends lost 0 bases and 0 bases, in that order; junction bases with no gene match: 6. Germline lookup yields CDR1 SGHRS and CDR2 YFSETQ. CDR3 amino acids: CASSLGGQGLTTNEKLFF. CDR3 coding DNA: TGCGCCAGCAGCTTGGGGGGACAGGGATTGACAACTAATGAAAAACTGTTTTTT.

The rearrangement joins TRBV2 to TRBJ1-1; D is possibly TRBD1 (6 bases). The V gene lost 7 bases and the J gene lost 0 bases, with 15 bases spanning the gap. The CDR3 runs to 15 residues. Germline V lookup: CDR1 SNHLY, CDR2 FYNNEI. The CDR3 reads CASKQGSSMNTEAFF. The CDR3 coding sequence is TGTGCCAGCAAACAGGGATCCTCCATGAACACTGAAGCTTTCTTT.

V and J are TRBV3-1 (or the pseudogene TRBV3-2) and TRBJ2-3; maybe TRBD1 (5 bases). CDR3 length equals 14 residues. Germline CDR1 LGHDT, CDR2 YNNKEL (reference sequence). Trimming removed 6 bases from V and 0 bases from J, with 10 bases in between. CDR3 in amino acids: CASSFRVSTDTQYF. The CDR3 nucleotides are TGTGCCAGCAGTTTCAGGGTCAGCACAGATACGCAGTATTTT.

The V and J genes are TRBV18 and TRBJ2-3, with 9 bases identical to TRBD2. V lost 5 bases and J lost 1; bases outside the gene matches: 1. CDR1 KGHSH and CDR2 LQKENI come from the germline V gene. CDR3 length: 14 amino acids. The CDR3 DNA reads as TGTGCCAGCTCAATAGCGGGGGGCACAGATACGCAGTATTTT. Protein sequence: CASSIAGGTDTQYF.